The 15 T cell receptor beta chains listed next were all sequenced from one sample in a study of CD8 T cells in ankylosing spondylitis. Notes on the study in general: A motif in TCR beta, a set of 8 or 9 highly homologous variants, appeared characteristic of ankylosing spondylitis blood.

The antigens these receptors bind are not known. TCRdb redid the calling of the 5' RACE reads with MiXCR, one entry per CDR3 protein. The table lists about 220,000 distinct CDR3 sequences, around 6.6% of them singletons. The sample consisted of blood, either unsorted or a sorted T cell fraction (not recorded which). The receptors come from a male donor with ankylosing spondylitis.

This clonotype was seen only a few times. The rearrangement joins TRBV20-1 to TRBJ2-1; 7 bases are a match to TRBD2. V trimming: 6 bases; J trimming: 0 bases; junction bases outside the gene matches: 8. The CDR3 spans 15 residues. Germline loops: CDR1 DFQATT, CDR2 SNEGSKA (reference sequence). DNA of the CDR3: TGCAGTGCCCTAGTGGCGGGAGTCTCCTACAATGAGCAGTTCTTC. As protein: CSALVAGVSYNEQFF.

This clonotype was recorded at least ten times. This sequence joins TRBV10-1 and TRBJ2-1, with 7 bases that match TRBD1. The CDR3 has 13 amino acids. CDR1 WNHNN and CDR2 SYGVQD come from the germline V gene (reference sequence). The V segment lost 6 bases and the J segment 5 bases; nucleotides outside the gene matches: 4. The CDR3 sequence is CASSFGQDNEQFF. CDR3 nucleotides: TGCGCCAGCAGCTTCGGACAGGACAATGAGCAGTTCTTC.

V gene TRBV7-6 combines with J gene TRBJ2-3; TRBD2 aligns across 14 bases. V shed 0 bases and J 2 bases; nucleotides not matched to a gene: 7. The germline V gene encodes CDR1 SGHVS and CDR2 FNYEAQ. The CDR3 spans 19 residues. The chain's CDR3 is CASSLAGTSGGSATDTQYF. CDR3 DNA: TGTGCCAGCAGCTTAGCCGGGACTAGCGGGGGCTCCGCCACAGATACGCAGTATTTT.

This chain's CDR3 is CASSPGRFQETQYF. CDR3 nucleotides: TGCGCCAGCAGCCCGGGGCGGTTCCAAGAGACCCAGTACTTC. This sequence joins TRBV4-1 and TRBJ2-5; D might be TRBD1 or TRBD2, each matching 5 bases. In germline, CDR1 is MGHRA, CDR2 YSYEKL. V lost 4 bases and J 1 base, leaving 10 bases between the germline ends. This CDR3 is 14 amino acids long.

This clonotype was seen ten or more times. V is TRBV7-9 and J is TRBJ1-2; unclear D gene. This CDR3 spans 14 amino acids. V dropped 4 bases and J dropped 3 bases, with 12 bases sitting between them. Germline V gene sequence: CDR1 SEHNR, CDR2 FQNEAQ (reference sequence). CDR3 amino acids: CASSSPAGHYGYTF. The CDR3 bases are TGTGCCAGCAGCTCCCCGGCAGGCCACTATGGCTACACCTTC.

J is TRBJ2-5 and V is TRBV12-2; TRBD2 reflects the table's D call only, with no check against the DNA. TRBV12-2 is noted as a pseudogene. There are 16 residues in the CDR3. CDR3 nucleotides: TGTGCAAGTCGCTTCCGCGGGGGGACGAAGAGGGAGACCCAGTACTTC. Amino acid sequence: CASRFRGGTKRETQYF.

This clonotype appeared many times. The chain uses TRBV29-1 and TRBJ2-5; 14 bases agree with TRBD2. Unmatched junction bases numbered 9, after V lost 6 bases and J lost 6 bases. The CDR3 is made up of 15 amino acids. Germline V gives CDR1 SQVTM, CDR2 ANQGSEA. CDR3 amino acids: CSVGTSGGRWKTQYF. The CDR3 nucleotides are TGCAGCGTGGGGACTAGCGGGGGCCGGTGGAAGACCCAGTACTTC.

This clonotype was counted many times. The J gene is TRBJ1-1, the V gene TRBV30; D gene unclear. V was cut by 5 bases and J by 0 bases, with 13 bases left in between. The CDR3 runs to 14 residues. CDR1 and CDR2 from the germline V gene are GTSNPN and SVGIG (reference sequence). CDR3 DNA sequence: TGTGCCTGGGATAAGTCTCCCATGAACACTGAAGCTTTCTTT. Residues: CAWDKSPMNTEAFF.

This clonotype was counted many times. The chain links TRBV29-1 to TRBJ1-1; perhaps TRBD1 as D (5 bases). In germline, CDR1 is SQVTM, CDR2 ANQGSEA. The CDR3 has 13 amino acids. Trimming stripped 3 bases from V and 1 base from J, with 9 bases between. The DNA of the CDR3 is TGCAGCGTTGATGGTGGGGGGAACACTGAAGCTTTCTTT. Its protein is CSVDGGGNTEAFF.

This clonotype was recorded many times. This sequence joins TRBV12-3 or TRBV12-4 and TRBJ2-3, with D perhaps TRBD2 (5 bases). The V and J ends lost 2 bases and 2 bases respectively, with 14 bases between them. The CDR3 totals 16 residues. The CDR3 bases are TGTGCCAGCAGTTTACTTACCCAGCGGTCCACAGATACGCAGTATTTT. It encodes CASSLLTQRSTDTQYF.

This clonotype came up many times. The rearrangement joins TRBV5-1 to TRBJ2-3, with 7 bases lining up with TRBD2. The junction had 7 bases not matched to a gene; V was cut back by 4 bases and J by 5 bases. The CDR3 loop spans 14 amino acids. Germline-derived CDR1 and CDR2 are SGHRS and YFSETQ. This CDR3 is CASSAGLGIDTQYF. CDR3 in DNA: TGCGCCAGCAGCGCCGGACTAGGTATAGATACGCAGTATTTT.

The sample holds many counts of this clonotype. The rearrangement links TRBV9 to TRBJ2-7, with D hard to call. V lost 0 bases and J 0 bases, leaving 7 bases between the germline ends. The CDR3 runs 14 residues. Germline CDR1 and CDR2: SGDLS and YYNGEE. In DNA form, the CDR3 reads TGTGCCAGCAGCGTAGGAGGAAACTCCTACGAGCAGTACTTC. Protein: CASSVGGNSYEQYF.

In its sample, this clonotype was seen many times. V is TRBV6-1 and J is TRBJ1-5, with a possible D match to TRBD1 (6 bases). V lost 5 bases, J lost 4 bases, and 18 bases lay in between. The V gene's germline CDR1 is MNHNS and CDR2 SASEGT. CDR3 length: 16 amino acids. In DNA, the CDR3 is TGTGCCAGCAGTCAAGGGGGGTTTCCCCCGAATCAGCCCCAGCATTTT. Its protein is CASSQGGFPPNQPQHF.

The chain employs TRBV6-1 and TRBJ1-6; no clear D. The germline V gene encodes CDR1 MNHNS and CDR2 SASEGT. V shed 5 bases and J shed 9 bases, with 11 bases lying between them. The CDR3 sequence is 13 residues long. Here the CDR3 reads CASSPAWGSPLHF. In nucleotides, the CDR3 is TGTGCCAGCAGTCCCGCCTGGGGTTCACCCCTCCACTTT.

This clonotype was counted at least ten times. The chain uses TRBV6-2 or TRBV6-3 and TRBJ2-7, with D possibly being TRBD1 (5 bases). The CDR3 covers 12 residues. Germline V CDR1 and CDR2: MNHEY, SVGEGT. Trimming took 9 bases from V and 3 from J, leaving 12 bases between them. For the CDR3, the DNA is TGTGCCAGACGAAACAGGCTCTACGAGCAGTACTTC. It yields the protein CARRNRLYEQYF.